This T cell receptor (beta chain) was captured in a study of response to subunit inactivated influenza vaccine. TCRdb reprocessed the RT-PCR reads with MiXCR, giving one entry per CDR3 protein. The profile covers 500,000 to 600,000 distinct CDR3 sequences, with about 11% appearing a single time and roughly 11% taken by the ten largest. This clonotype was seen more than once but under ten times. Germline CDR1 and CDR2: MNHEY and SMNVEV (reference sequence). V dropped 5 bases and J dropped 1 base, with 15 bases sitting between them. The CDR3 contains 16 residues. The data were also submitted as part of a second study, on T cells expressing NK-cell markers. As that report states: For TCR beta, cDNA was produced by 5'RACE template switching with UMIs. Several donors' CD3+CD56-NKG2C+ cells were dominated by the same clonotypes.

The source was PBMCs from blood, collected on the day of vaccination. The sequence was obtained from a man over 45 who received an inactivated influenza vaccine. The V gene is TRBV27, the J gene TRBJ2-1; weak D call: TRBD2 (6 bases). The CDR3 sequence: CASSTLASPSYNEQFF. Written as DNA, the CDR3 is TGTGCCAGCAGTACCCTAGCGTCCCCATCCTACAATGAGCAGTTCTTC.